Below, 21 T cell receptor beta chains from the same sample are listed, as sequenced in a study of CD8 T cells in ankylosing spondylitis. General observations from the study: What appeared characteristic of ankylosing spondylitis blood was a TCR beta motif of eight or nine highly homologous variants.

Each CDR3 protein gets one entry after TCRdb re-called the 5' RACE reads with MiXCR. In the table there are about 800,000 distinct CDR3 sequences, approximately 12% of which are singletons. The antigens of these receptors remain unknown. The sequencing input was blood, either unsorted or a sorted T cell fraction (not recorded which). The receptors come from a male donor with ankylosing spondylitis.

V and J are TRBV20-1 and TRBJ2-3; TRBD1 or TRBD2 may be the D gene (5 bases each). Per germline, CDR1 DFQATT and CDR2 SNEGSKA (reference sequence). V lost 3 bases and J lost 2, with 12 bases in between. The CDR3 runs to 14 residues. CDR3 sequence: CSARRGPNTDTQYF. CDR3 DNA: TGCAGTGCTAGGAGGGGACCTAACACAGATACGCAGTATTTT.

There are many counts of this clonotype. The chain is built from TRBV4-3 and TRBJ1-3; 8 bases agree with TRBD1. Germline V CDR1 and CDR2: LGHNA, YSLEER. V was clipped by 4 bases and J by 0 bases; unmatched bases: 5. CDR3 size: 16 residues. The CDR3 DNA reads TGCGCCAGCAGCCCAACAGGGGGTATCTCTGGAAACACCATATATTTT. Translated, it gives CASSPTGGISGNTIYF.

This clonotype was seen a few times. The gene calls are TRBV29-1 and TRBJ2-5; D call uncertain. This CDR3 spans 12 amino acids. The germline V and J ends were trimmed by 7 bases and 1 base, with 10 bases remaining between them. CDR1 is SQVTM and CDR2 is ANQGSEA in the germline V gene. CDR3 protein: CSAARAQETQYF. The DNA for the CDR3 is TGCAGCGCCGCCAGAGCCCAAGAGACCCAGTACTTC.

This clonotype was counted only a few times. The rearrangement links TRBV7-9 to TRBJ1-6, with D hard to call. V dropped 5 bases and J dropped 11 bases, with 10 bases sitting between them. CDR1 is SEHNR and CDR2 is FQNEAQ in the germline V gene (reference sequence). This CDR3 contains 12 residues. DNA of the CDR3: TGTGCCAGCAGCGTCTCGGGTCCACCCCTCCACTTT. Translated, it gives CASSVSGPPLHF.

This clonotype was seen a few times. The CDR3 sequence is CASSTPRWAGELFF. The DNA of the CDR3 is TGTGCCAGCAGCACGCCCAGATGGGCCGGGGAGCTGTTTTTT. This rearrangement joins TRBV11-2 to TRBJ2-2, with unresolved D. V was shortened by 5 bases and J by 6 bases, with 13 bases between the two germline ends. This CDR3 is built from 14 residues. Germline V gene data show CDR1 as SGHAT and CDR2 as FQNNGV. The whole variable domain, remainder taken from reference TRBV11-2 and TRBJ2-2, is EAGVAQSPRYKIIEKRQSVAFWCNPISGHATLYWYQQILGQGPKLLIQFQNNGVVDDSQLPKDRFSAERLKGVDSTLKIQPAKLEDSAVYLCASSTPRWAGELFFGEGSRLTVL.

This clonotype was detected a few times. The rearrangement uses TRBV9 and TRBJ1-6; no reliable D call. The CDR3 spans 14 residues. CDR1 and CDR2 (germline): SGDLS, YYNGEE. Trimming left V 0 bases short and J 6 bases short, with 7 bases between. In nucleotides, the CDR3 is TGTGCCAGCAGCGTAGAGGGTGGTAATTCACCCCTCCACTTT. Encoded protein: CASSVEGGNSPLHF.

This clonotype was seen ten or more times. An end of the junction does not agree with germline; a read error may underlie this. V gene TRBV7-7 combines with J gene TRBJ2-1; 8 nucleotides line up with TRBD2. This CDR3 contains 15 residues. Germline V CDR1 and CDR2: SSHAT, FNYEAQ (reference sequence). The CDR3 reads CASSSRGGTYNEQFF. DNA of the CDR3: TGTGCTAGCAGCTCCCGGGGGGGGACCTACAATGAGCAGTTCTTC.

The CDR3 DNA follows: TGCAGCGTTGGGGTTTATAGCAATCAGCCCCAGCATTTT. Its translation: CSVGVYSNQPQHF. The chain recombines TRBV29-1 with TRBJ1-5; D uncertain. The CDR3 sequence is 13 residues long. Germline CDR1 SQVTM, CDR2 ANQGSEA. With 4 bases removed from V and 0 bases from J, the gap between germline ends came to 7 bases. Full variable domain (rest looked up from reference TRBV29-1 and TRBJ1-5): SAVISQKPSRDICQRGTSLTIQCQVDSQVTMMFWYRQQPGQSLTLIATANQGSEATYESGFVIDKFPISRPNLTFSTLTVSNMSPEDSSIYLCSVGVYSNQPQHFGDGTRLSIL.

The V call is TRBV27, the J call TRBJ2-2; 9 positions match TRBD2. The CDR3 spans 14 residues. The V gene end was trimmed by 6 bases and the J gene end by 8 bases; junction bases not matched to a gene: 7. Germline CDR1 MNHEY, CDR2 SMNVEV (reference sequence). This chain's CDR3 is CASRGDSGSGELFF. CDR3 nucleotides: TGTGCCAGCAGAGGGGATAGCGGGAGTGGGGAGCTGTTTTTT.

The J gene is TRBJ2-7, the V gene TRBV27; D may be TRBD1 (7 bases). V lost 3 bases, J lost 3 bases, and 12 bases lay in between. The CDR3 runs 14 residues. CDR1 MNHEY and CDR2 SMNVEV come from the germline V gene (reference sequence). The chain's CDR3 is CASSFGGTVYEQYF. The DNA of the CDR3 is TGTGCCAGCAGTTTTGGAGGGACAGTCTACGAGCAGTACTTC.

In this sample, this clonotype turned up many times. The V gene is TRBV28, the J gene TRBJ2-2; TRBD1 or TRBD2 may be the D gene (5 bases each). The V gene lost 7 bases and the J gene lost 5 bases, with 23 bases spanning the gap. Germline CDR1 is MDHEN and CDR2 is SYDVKM. The CDR3 contains 17 residues. The DNA of the CDR3 is TGTGCCAGCACCGTAGCGTACGACAGAGAGGGAACCGGGGAGCTGTTTTTT. It specifies CASTVAYDREGTGELFF.

V gene TRBV11-2 combines with J gene TRBJ2-3; tentatively, D is TRBD1 (7 bases). The germline V gene encodes CDR1 SGHAT and CDR2 FQNNGV. The CDR3 consists of 16 residues. The V and J ends lost 5 bases and 2 bases respectively, with 17 bases between them. The CDR3 nucleotides read TGTGCCAGCAGCCAGGGGGGCGGACTCAACACAGATACGCAGTATTTT. As protein: CASSQGGGLNTDTQYF.

This clonotype occurred a few times. The rearrangement links TRBV10-3 to TRBJ1-2; D not resolved. Germline CDR1 reads ENHRY; CDR2 reads SYGVKD. Trimming cost V 3 bases and J 7 bases, with 12 bases left between them. The CDR3 totals 13 residues. CDR3 DNA: TGTGCCATCAGTGACCCGCGGGTTTCTGGCTACACCTTC. It yields the protein CAISDPRVSGYTF.

V usage is TRBV4-2 and J usage is TRBJ2-1, with D unresolved. Trimming pared 0 bases from V and 2 bases from J, leaving 14 bases between. CDR3 length: 17 residues. CDR1 and CDR2 from the germline V gene are LGHNA and YNFKEQ. Here the CDR3 reads CASSQDLVSSPYNEQFF. Written as DNA, the CDR3 is TGTGCCAGCAGCCAAGATTTGGTGAGCAGTCCCTACAATGAGCAGTTCTTC.

This chain links TRBV4-1 with TRBJ1-2, with no clear D. CDR3 length: 13 amino acids. V lost 3 bases and J lost 13, with 18 bases in between. Per germline, CDR1 MGHRA and CDR2 YSYEKL. This CDR3 is CASSHARPYGVTF. The CDR3 coding sequence is TGCGCCAGCAGCCATGCCCGACCGTATGGCGTCACCTTC.

V is TRBV12-3 or TRBV12-4 and J is TRBJ1-1, with D unresolved. The CDR3 sequence is 15 residues long. V was trimmed by 7 bases and J by 7 bases, leaving 22 bases between them. The CDR3 spells CASTTIPGWIIEAFF. CDR3 nucleotide sequence: TGTGCCAGCACCACTATTCCAGGCTGGATCATTGAAGCTTTCTTT.

This sequence joins TRBV20-1 and TRBJ2-5, with a possible D match to TRBD2 (5 bases). CDR3 length equals 14 residues. Germline loops: CDR1 DFQATT, CDR2 SNEGSKA (reference sequence). Trimming removed 3 bases at V and 1 base at J, with 12 bases between. The CDR3 loop is CSARGMRVQETQYF. CDR3 nucleotide sequence: TGCAGTGCTAGGGGGATGAGGGTCCAAGAGACCCAGTACTTC.

This clonotype occurred a few times. The chain links TRBV18 to TRBJ2-7, with D possibly TRBD2 on 6 matching bases. Trimming pared 3 bases from V and 3 bases from J, leaving 12 bases between. The CDR3 totals 14 residues. Germline CDR1 KGHSH, CDR2 LQKENI. The CDR3 DNA reads as TGTGCCAGCTCACCGGGACTCCTGGACTACGAGCAGTACTTC. Protein product: CASSPGLLDYEQYF.

The chain couples TRBV6-1 to TRBJ2-3, with TRBD1 matching over 7 bases. CDR3 length equals 13 residues. Germline lookup yields CDR1 MNHNS and CDR2 SASEGT. V gave up 7 bases and J gave up 2 bases; unmatched junction bases: 3. The CDR3 DNA follows: TGTGCCAGCACGGGACAGACCACAGATACGCAGTATTTT. Protein: CASTGQTTDTQYF.

This clonotype was seen a few times. This chain joins TRBV18 and TRBJ1-1; 10 bases match TRBD1. The germline V gene has CDR1 KGHSH and CDR2 LQKENI. J gave up 10 bases and V 3 bases, and 14 bases lay outside the gene matches. The CDR3 covers 16 residues. CDR3 nucleotides: TGTGCCAGCTCACCGACAATCCAACGGACAGGGGGAATAGCTTTCTTT. Its protein is CASSPTIQRTGGIAFF.

The V and J genes are TRBV5-1 and TRBJ1-2, with D perhaps TRBD1 (6 bases). Germline CDR1 SGHRS, CDR2 YFSETQ. CDR3 size: 14 residues. V lost 4 bases and J lost 8, with 18 bases in between. The CDR3 spells CASSASTGGQGYTF. Written as DNA, the CDR3 is TGCGCCAGCAGCGCGTCTACCGGGGGGCAAGGCTACACCTTC. The variable domain in full, completed from reference TRBV5-1 and TRBJ1-2, reads KAGVTQTPRYLIKTRGQQVTLSCSPISGHRSVSWYQQTPGQGLQFLFEYFSETQRNKGNFPGRFSGRQFSNSRSEMNVSTLELGDSALYLCASSASTGGQGYTFGSGTRLTVV.